This T cell receptor beta chain was obtained from a study of cytomegalovirus exposure and HLA in healthy donors. Study results and caveats: In a later analysis, HLA-associated beta chains showed higher expansion and lower generation probabilities than comparable chains.

Of note for this clone: Antigen: not known.

V gave up 9 bases and J gave up 5 bases; unmatched junction bases: 13. CDR3 length: 15 amino acids. Germline-derived CDR1 and CDR2 are LNHNV and YYDKDF (reference sequence). Those who donated were healthy bone marrow donors. Both 60 Vbeta primers and 13 Jbeta primers went into the PCR. Profiling relied on immunoSEQ multiplex PCR, and the TCRdb table lists in-frame clones only, not all of them. The sample contains about 110,000 clones, over 60% of which appear only once. The chain has TRBV15 and TRBJ2-7; 10 positions match TRBD2. The sequencing input was PBMCs. The TCR comes from a woman aged 25 to 39 in good health and CMV-seronegative. In nucleotides, the CDR3 is TGTGCCACTGGGGATCCGGGACTAGCGAGGCACGAGCAGTACTTC. Translation: CATGDPGLARHEQYF.